This paragraph reports one T cell receptor beta chain. This CDR3 contains 16 residues. Per germline, CDR1 SGHDT and CDR2 YYEEEE. V shed 0 bases and J shed 0 bases, with 12 bases lying between them. Indicated time point: pretreatment peripheral blood. This sample stems from a study of PD-L1 blockade in urothelial cancer. Overall study: Male patients with bladder-origin urothelial cancer numbered about nine tenths of the roughly 29.

The repertoire was sequenced with immunoSEQ multiplex PCR; TCRdb's copy has only in-frame clones and lacks some. The table lists about 52,000 clones, about 80% of them singletons. The clonotype comes from a man aged 50-59 years with urothelial cancer. V and J are TRBV5-6 and TRBJ1-1, with TRBD1 as a possible D gene (5 bases). Specimen: PBMCs, collected around atezolizumab (anti-PD-L1) treatment. CDR3 coding DNA: TGTGCCAGCAGCTTGGCCGGAGGGGCAATGAACACTGAAGCTTTCTTT. Translating gives CASSLAGGAMNTEAFF.